The 27 T cell receptor beta chains below come from one sample, sequenced in a study of T-cell memory formation after mild COVID-19. TCRdb analysed the 5' RACE reads with MiXCR anew, one entry per CDR3 protein. The sample consists of a few hundred thousand distinct CDR3 sequences, about 22% of them appearing once. The sample consisted of PBMCs or a T cell subset sorted from them (not recorded which). All receptors derive from an adult woman who had mild COVID-19 (a few samples of this study predate the infection). Cell type and time point are not known.

The genes are TRBV12-3 or TRBV12-4 and TRBJ2-2; the D gene is possibly TRBD2 (5 bases). The CDR3 has 13 residues. The V and J ends lost 7 bases and 6 bases respectively, with 12 bases between them. The CDR3 reads CASNIDGAGELFF. The CDR3 coding sequence is TGTGCCAGCAACATAGACGGGGCCGGGGAGCTGTTTTTT.

The chain employs TRBV7-2 and TRBJ1-1, with 9 positions matching TRBD1. The ends lost 4 bases at V and 0 bases at J; junction bases unmatched: 6. This CDR3 has 16 amino acids. The germline gives CDR1 SGHTA, CDR2 FQGNSA. The CDR3 sequence: CASSSPRTGVNTEAFF. CDR3 nucleotide sequence: TGTGCCAGCAGCTCCCCCCGGACAGGGGTGAACACTGAAGCTTTCTTT.

This clonotype was observed a single time. This rearrangement joins TRBV5-6 to TRBJ2-7, with D perhaps TRBD1 or TRBD2 (5 bases each). V dropped 4 bases and J dropped 0 bases, with 14 bases sitting between them. Germline CDR1 is SGHDT and CDR2 is YYEEEE. The length of the CDR3 is 15 residues. DNA of the CDR3: TGTGCCAGCAGCCCGTCCCGGGGCCTCTCCTACGAGCAGTACTTC. It translates to CASSPSRGLSYEQYF. The complete variable domain, with remaining parts taken from reference TRBV5-6 and TRBJ2-7, reads DAGVTQSPTHLIKTRGQQVTLRCSPKSGHDTVSWYQQALGQGPQFIFQYYEEEERQRGNFPDRFSGHQFPNYSSELNVNALLLGDSALYLCASSPSRGLSYEQYFGPGTRLTVT.

This clonotype has at least ten counts. The genes are TRBV7-9 and TRBJ2-3; possible D gene TRBD2, 5 bases. The CDR3 is made up of 12 amino acids. Germline values: CDR1 SEHNR, CDR2 FQNEAQ (reference sequence). V lost 5 bases, J lost 9 bases, and 12 bases lay in between. The CDR3 is CASSAPGMTQYF. DNA of the CDR3: TGTGCCAGCAGCGCACCGGGAATGACGCAGTATTTT.

There are a few counts of this clonotype. The J gene is TRBJ2-1, the V gene TRBV5-1; 11 bases agree with TRBD2. V shed 1 base, J shed 4 bases, and the junction held 10 bases outside the gene matches. From germline, CDR1 is SGHRS and CDR2 YFSETQ. This CDR3 is built from 18 residues. The CDR3 region has the DNA TGCGCCAGCAGCTTGAAGGGAATACTAGCGGGGGATTACAATGAGCAGTTCTTC. Translated: CASSLKGILAGDYNEQFF.

This clonotype was seen ten or more times. The V gene is TRBV19, the J gene TRBJ2-7, with TRBD1 matching 7 bases. CDR3 size: 15 residues. J was trimmed by 0 bases and V by 4 bases; bases with no gene match: 6. Germline loops: CDR1 LNHDA, CDR2 SQIVND (reference sequence). The CDR3 reads CASSNQGGSSYEQYF. In nucleotides, the CDR3 is TGTGCCAGTAGTAACCAAGGGGGCAGCTCCTACGAGCAGTACTTC.

This clonotype has a count of ten or more. V and J are TRBV6-2 or TRBV6-3 and TRBJ2-5; no definite D call. V lost 1 base and J lost 3, with 12 bases in between. The CDR3 consists of 15 residues. Germline values: CDR1 MNHEY, CDR2 SVGEGT. The CDR3 region is CASSYWGIREETQYF. CDR3 coding DNA: TGTGCCAGCAGTTACTGGGGTATTCGGGAAGAGACCCAGTACTTC.

This clonotype was observed a handful of times. This chain joins TRBV4-3 and TRBJ2-1, with D perhaps given as TRBD1 or TRBD2 (6 bases each). The CDR3 runs to 15 residues. V lost 4 bases and J lost 5, with 15 bases in between. Looked up from germline, CDR1 is LGHNA and CDR2 is YSLEER. CDR3 loop: CASSLLGGGHNEQFF. The CDR3 nucleotides are TGCGCCAGCAGCCTCCTAGGTGGGGGGCACAATGAGCAGTTCTTC.

This clonotype was counted between two and nine times. The chain employs TRBV24-1 and TRBJ2-3; TRBD1 matches at 7 bases. V trimming: 4 bases; J trimming: 3 bases; junction bases outside the gene matches: 0. Per the germline V gene, CDR1 is KGHDR and CDR2 is SFDVKD. This CDR3 is built from 13 residues. CDR3 DNA sequence: TGTGCCACCAGTGAACAGGGGACAGATACGCAGTATTTT. It codes for CATSEQGTDTQYF.

This clonotype occurred a few times. This chain links TRBV5-6 with TRBJ1-1; perhaps TRBD1 as D (5 bases). Trimming took off 2 bases at V and 7 bases at J, with 15 bases between the two ends. This CDR3 is 14 amino acids long. Germline V CDR1 and CDR2: SGHDT, YYEEEE. CDR3 nucleotide sequence: TGTGCCAGCAGCTTTTGGCGCAGGGAGGTTGAAGCTTTCTTT. This sequence encodes CASSFWRREVEAFF.

This clonotype was seen only a few times. J is TRBJ2-7 and V is TRBV4-3, with 9 bases matching TRBD2. This CDR3 has 15 residues. The germline gives CDR1 LGHNA, CDR2 YSLEER. The junction had 6 bases not matched to a gene; V was cut back by 2 bases and J by 4 bases. The DNA for the CDR3 is TGCGCCAGCAGCCAAAATGGCGGGGGGGTGTACGAGCAGTACTTC. Amino acid sequence: CASSQNGGGVYEQYF.

The rearrangement links TRBV20-1 to TRBJ1-1, with 8 bases identical to TRBD1. The germline V gene encodes CDR1 DFQATT and CDR2 SNEGSKA (reference sequence). V was clipped by 5 bases and J by 4 bases; unmatched bases: 9. The CDR3 extends over 14 amino acids. For the CDR3, the DNA is TGCAGTGCTCGCAGGGGGCGGAAAGGCACTGAAGCTTTCTTT. Translated: CSARRGRKGTEAFF.

The chain is built from TRBV30 and TRBJ1-2, with 7 bases aligning to TRBD1. With 6 bases clipped from V and 2 bases from J, the junction kept 9 bases outside the gene matches. The CDR3 has 14 residues. Looked up from germline, CDR1 is GTSNPN and CDR2 is SVGIG (reference sequence). This chain's CDR3 is CACIAPGQNYGYTF. CDR3 coding DNA: TGTGCCTGTATAGCCCCGGGACAGAACTATGGCTACACCTTC.

The table lists this clonotype with many counts. The V gene is TRBV24-1, the J gene TRBJ2-3; the match to TRBD2 covers 11 bases. The length of the CDR3 is 16 residues. The J segment lost 5 bases and the V segment lost 6 bases, leaving 9 bases of the junction unmatched. From germline, CDR1 is KGHDR and CDR2 SFDVKD. CDR3 in DNA: TGTGCCACCAGTTCCCCACTAGCGGGAGAATTAGATACGCAGTATTTT. This sequence encodes CATSSPLAGELDTQYF.

CDR3 in amino acids: CASSEGSGRGYFLGTDTQYF. For the CDR3, the DNA is TGTGCCAGCAGCGAGGGAAGCGGACGTGGCTACTTCTTGGGCACAGATACGCAGTATTTT. The chain employs TRBV7-9 and TRBJ2-3; a possible D gene is TRBD2 (5 bases). Germline V CDR1 and CDR2: SEHNR, FQNEAQ (reference sequence). The V and J ends lost 5 bases and 1 base respectively, with 28 bases between them. The CDR3 loop spans 20 amino acids.

This clonotype appeared a few times. V usage is TRBV2 and J usage is TRBJ1-5; D is unresolved. CDR1 and CDR2 from the germline V gene are SNHLY and FYNNEI. The germline V and J ends were trimmed by 6 bases and 0 bases, with 9 bases remaining between them. The CDR3 runs 14 residues. The chain's CDR3 is CASSIDGSNQPQHF. In DNA form, the CDR3 reads TGTGCCAGCAGCATCGACGGTAGCAATCAGCCCCAGCATTTT.

This sequence joins TRBV7-3 and TRBJ2-1; 7 positions match TRBD2. The V segment lost 0 bases and the J segment 9 bases; nucleotides outside the gene matches: 8. Germline-derived CDR1 and CDR2 are SGHTA and FQGTGA. The CDR3 is made up of 15 amino acids. CDR3 amino acids: CASSLTGDYLSEQFF. CDR3 DNA sequence: TGTGCCAGCAGCTTAACGGGGGACTATTTAAGTGAGCAGTTCTTC.

V gene TRBV6-2 or TRBV6-3 combines with J gene TRBJ2-7; D possibly corresponds to TRBD2 (6 bases). This CDR3 has 14 amino acids. The V and J ends lost 5 bases and 2 bases respectively, with 13 bases between them. Germline lookup yields CDR1 MNHEY and CDR2 SVGEGT. CDR3 residues: CASSDGDSTYEQYF. CDR3 nucleotides: TGTGCCAGCAGTGACGGGGACTCTACCTACGAGCAGTACTTC.

The chain carries TRBV6-5 and TRBJ2-7, with no clear D. The CDR3 loop spans 14 amino acids. Per the germline V gene, CDR1 is MNHEY and CDR2 is SVGAGI. The CDR3 protein is CASRYLLESDFSQV. CDR3 in DNA: TGTGCCAGCAGGTACCTCCTCGAGTCCGACTTTTCGCAAGTC.

V and J are TRBV6-5 and TRBJ1-1; 9 nucleotides align to TRBD1. This CDR3 comprises 14 residues. Unmatched junction bases numbered 7, after V lost 10 bases and J lost 1 base. CDR1 and CDR2 from the germline V gene are MNHEY and SVGAGI. CDR3 loop: CATMTGGGNTEAFF. In DNA, the CDR3 is TGTGCCACGATGACAGGGGGAGGGAACACTGAAGCTTTCTTT.

The DNA of the CDR3 is TGTGCCAGCAGCCTCAAACAGGGCCCAAACACCGGGGAGCTGTTTTTT. Protein product: CASSLKQGPNTGELFF. This sequence joins TRBV12-3 or TRBV12-4 and TRBJ2-2; possible D gene TRBD1, 6 bases. The V gene lost 6 bases and the J gene lost 2 bases, with 16 bases spanning the gap. The CDR3 extends over 16 amino acids.

This clonotype was seen more than once but under ten times. The CDR3 DNA is TGTGCCAGCAGTCGGTGGCGGGATGACGAGCAGTACTTC. This translates into CASSRWRDDEQYF. The chain uses TRBV12-3 or TRBV12-4 and TRBJ2-7; TRBD2 might be the D (6 bases). The ends were cut back, 5 bases at V and 5 bases at J, with 13 bases in the middle. The CDR3 is made up of 13 amino acids.

The V call is TRBV4-1, the J call TRBJ2-3, with 10 nucleotides matching TRBD2. V gave up 0 bases and J gave up 6 bases; unmatched junction bases: 9. The CDR3 runs 17 residues. The germline CDR1 and CDR2 sequences are MGHRA and YSYEKL. This CDR3 is CASSQDPAGGPSDTQYF. CDR3 sequence (DNA): TGCGCCAGCAGCCAAGATCCAGCGGGGGGGCCTAGCGATACGCAGTATTTT.

The chain links TRBV19 to TRBJ2-1; 11 bases align to TRBD2. The CDR3 runs to 15 residues. V was clipped by 5 bases and J by 8 bases; unmatched bases: 8. Germline-derived CDR1 and CDR2 are LNHDA and SQIVND (reference sequence). This chain's CDR3 is CASSLPSGRSYEQFF. The CDR3 nucleotides read TGTGCCAGTAGTCTACCTAGCGGGAGGTCTTATGAGCAGTTCTTC.

The chain combines TRBV29-1 with TRBJ1-1; no firm D call. The V end was cut by 1 base, the J end by 3 bases, with 9 bases between. From germline, CDR1 is SQVTM and CDR2 ANQGSEA. The CDR3 is 13 amino acids. Here the CDR3 reads CSVEVFRHTEAFF. In DNA, the CDR3 is TGCAGCGTTGAAGTCTTCCGACACACTGAAGCTTTCTTT.

This clonotype was recorded a few times. This rearrangement joins TRBV7-8 to TRBJ2-2; 7 nucleotides line up with TRBD1. Germline V CDR1 and CDR2: SGHVS, FQNEAQ. V lost 4 bases, J lost 6 bases, and 2 bases stayed unmatched. The CDR3 is 13 residues long. The CDR3 DNA is TGTGCCAGCAGCTCCAGGGGGTCCGGGGAGCTGTTTTTT. The encoded protein is CASSSRGSGELFF.

For this clonotype: One end of the junction is discordant with germline, which a read error may explain. The chain combines TRBV30 with TRBJ1-1; D gene uncertain. Germline V gene sequence: CDR1 GTSNPN, CDR2 SVGIG (reference sequence). This CDR3 region has 12 residues. CDR3 residues: CAWSQRSSVLNF. CDR3 in DNA: TGTGCCTGGAGCCAACGATCATCGGTCCTGAATTTT.